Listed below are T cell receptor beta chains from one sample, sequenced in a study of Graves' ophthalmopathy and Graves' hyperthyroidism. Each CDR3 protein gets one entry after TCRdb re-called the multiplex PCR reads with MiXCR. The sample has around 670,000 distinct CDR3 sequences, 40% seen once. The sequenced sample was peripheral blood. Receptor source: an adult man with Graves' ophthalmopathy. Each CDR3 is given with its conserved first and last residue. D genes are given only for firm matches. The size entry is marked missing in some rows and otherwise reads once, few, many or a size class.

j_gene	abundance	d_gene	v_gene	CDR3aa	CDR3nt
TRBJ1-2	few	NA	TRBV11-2	CASSTTENYGYTF	TGTGCCAGCTCAACGACAGAGAACTATGGCTACACCTTC
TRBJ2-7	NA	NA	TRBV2	CASIRDEQGSYEQYF	TGTGCCAGCATCCGGGATGAGCAGGGTTCCTACGAGCAGTACTTC
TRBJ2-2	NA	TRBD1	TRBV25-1	CASSIKRTGRNTGELFF	TGTGCCAGCAGTATTAAACGGACAGGGAGGAACACCGGGGAGCTGTTTTTT
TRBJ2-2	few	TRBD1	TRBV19	CASSIQGANGELFF	TGTGCCAGTAGTATACAGGGGGCTAACGGGGAGCTGTTTTTT
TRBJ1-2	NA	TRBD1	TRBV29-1	CSADRGHLGGGYTF	TGCAGCGCCGACAGGGGGCATCTGGGCGGTGGCTACACCTTC
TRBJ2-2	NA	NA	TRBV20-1	CSVQQQGTGELFF	TGCAGTGTTCAGCAACAGGGCACCGGGGAGCTGTTTTTT
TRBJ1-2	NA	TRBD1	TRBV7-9	CASSLDGKGGNGYTF	TGTGCCAGCAGCTTAGATGGTAAAGGGGGCAATGGCTACACCTTC
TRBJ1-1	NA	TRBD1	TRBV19	CASNSPDRITEAFF	TGTGCCAGTAACTCCCCGGACAGGATCACTGAAGCTTTCTTT
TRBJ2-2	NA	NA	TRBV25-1	CASLRGVGTGELFF	TGTGCCAGCCTCAGGGGTGTCGGCACCGGGGAGCTGTTTTTT
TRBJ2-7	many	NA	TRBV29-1	CSVEEGNDRPYEQYF	TGCAGCGTCGAAGAAGGGAACGACAGGCCGTACGAGCAGTACTTC
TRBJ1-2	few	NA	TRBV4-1	CASSLLAGAGYTF	TGCGCCAGCAGCCTGCTGGCAGGGGCTGGCTACACCTTC
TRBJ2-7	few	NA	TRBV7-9	CASRHETGAYEQYF	TGTGCCAGCCGACACGAGACAGGCGCCTACGAGCAGTACTTC
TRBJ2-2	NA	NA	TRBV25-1	CASRGAKGPNTGELFF	TGTGCCAGCAGGGGAGCCAAAGGGCCCAACACCGGGGAGCTGTTTTTT
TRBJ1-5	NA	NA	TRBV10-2	CASTPSGGNQPQHF	TGTGCCAGCACGCCTTCGGGGGGGAATCAGCCCCAGCATTTT
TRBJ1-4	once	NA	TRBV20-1	CSASRAAGVGTNEKLFF	TGCAGTGCTAGCAGGGCGGCAGGGGTAGGCACTAATGAAAAACTGTTTTTT
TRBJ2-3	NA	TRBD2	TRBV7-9	CASSMTSGRALGDTQYF	TGTGCCAGCAGCATGACTAGCGGGAGGGCCCTTGGAGATACGCAGTATTTT
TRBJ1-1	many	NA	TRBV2	CASSPGRLNTEAFF	TGTGCCAGCAGTCCGGGACGGTTGAACACTGAAGCTTTCTTT
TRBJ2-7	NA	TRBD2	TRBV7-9	CASSQSREGRREQYF	TGCGCCAGCAGCCAATCACGGGAGGGCCGCCGCGAGCAGTACTTC
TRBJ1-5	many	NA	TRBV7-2	CASSSRKDQPQHF	TGTGCCAGCAGCTCCCGCAAAGATCAGCCCCAGCATTTT
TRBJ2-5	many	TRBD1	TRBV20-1	CSARDGTGQETQYF	TGCAGTGCTAGAGACGGGACAGGCCAAGAGACCCAGTACTTC
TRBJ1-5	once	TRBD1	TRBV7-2	CASSQSRGLGNQPQHF	TGTGCCAGCAGCCAATCCAGGGGGCTCGGCAATCAGCCCCAGCATTTT
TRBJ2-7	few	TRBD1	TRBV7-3	CASSLTGQVTYEQYF	TGTGCCAGCAGCTTAACCGGACAGGTTACCTACGAGCAGTACTTC
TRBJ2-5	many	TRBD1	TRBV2	CASSDRGSRGETQYF	TGTGCCAGCAGCGACAGGGGATCACGGGGGGAGACCCAGTACTTC
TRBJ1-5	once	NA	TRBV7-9	CASILKGGQGQPQHF	TGTGCCAGCATACTCAAAGGGGGACAAGGGCAGCCCCAGCATTTT
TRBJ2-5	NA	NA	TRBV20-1	CSAKDSRRQETQYF	TGCAGTGCTAAGGACAGCAGACGCCAAGAGACCCAGTACTTC
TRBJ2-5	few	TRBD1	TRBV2	CASHRQGQETQYF	TGTGCCAGTCATCGACAGGGACAAGAGACCCAGTACTTC
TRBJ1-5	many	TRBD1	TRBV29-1	CSVASTGDNQPQHF	TGCAGCGTTGCCTCGACAGGGGACAATCAGCCCCAGCATTTT
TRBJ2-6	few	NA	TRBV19	CASSMTLSGSSGANVLTF	TGTGCCAGTAGTATGACCCTTAGCGGATCTTCTGGGGCCAACGTCCTGACTTTC
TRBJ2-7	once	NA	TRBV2	CASSSLSGRAAEQYF	TGTGCCAGCAGCTCCTTAAGCGGGCGGGCAGCCGAGCAGTACTTC
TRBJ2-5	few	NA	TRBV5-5	CASSLWMASSETQYF	TGTGCCAGCAGCTTGTGGATGGCCTCCTCAGAGACCCAGTACTTC
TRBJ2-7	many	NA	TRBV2	CASKREVSYEQYF	TGTGCCAGCAAGCGAGAGGTGTCCTACGAGCAGTACTTC
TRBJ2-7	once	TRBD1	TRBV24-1	CATSDWTGNEQYF	TGTGCCACCAGTGATTGGACAGGGAACGAGCAGTACTTC
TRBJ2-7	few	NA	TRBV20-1	CSASAQGSYEQYF	TGCAGTGCTAGCGCGCAGGGGTCATACGAGCAGTACTTC
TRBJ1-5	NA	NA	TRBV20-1	CSAGRDDVSNQPQHF	TGCAGTGCGGGCCGGGACGACGTTAGCAATCAGCCCCAGCATTTT
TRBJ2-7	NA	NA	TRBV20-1	CSATFLGRNSYEQYF	TGCAGCGCTACGTTCCTTGGGAGAAACTCCTACGAGCAGTACTTC
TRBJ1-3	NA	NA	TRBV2	CASSDRGANTIYF	TGTGCCAGCAGTGATCGGGGGGCGAACACCATATATTTT
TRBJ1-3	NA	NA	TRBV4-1	CASSQVGRERSGNTIYF	TGCGCCAGCAGCCAAGTGGGACGGGAACGCTCTGGAAACACCATATATTTT
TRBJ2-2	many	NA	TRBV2	CASSERQINTGELFF	TGTGCCAGCAGTGAACGTCAGATAAACACCGGGGAGCTGTTTTTT
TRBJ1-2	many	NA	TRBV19	CASSTGPYGYTF	TGTGCCAGTAGTACAGGGCCTTATGGCTACACCTTC
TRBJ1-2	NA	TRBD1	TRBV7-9	CASSVQGVPGQGYGYTF	TGTGCCAGCAGCGTACAGGGGGTGCCAGGGCAAGGCTATGGCTACACCTTC
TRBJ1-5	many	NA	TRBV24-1	CATSDLRGPPNQPQHF	TGTGCCACCAGTGATTTGCGCGGACCTCCCAATCAGCCCCAGCATTTT
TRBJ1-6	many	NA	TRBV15	CATSPTGLANSPLHF	TGTGCCACCAGCCCTACGGGTCTGGCGAATTCACCCCTCCACTTT
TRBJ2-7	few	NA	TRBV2	CASSLSVQEYYEQYF	TGTGCCAGCAGTTTATCCGTCCAGGAGTACTACGAGCAGTACTTC
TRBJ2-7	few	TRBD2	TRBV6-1	CASSASGRPNSYEQYF	TGTGCCAGCAGCGCAAGCGGGAGGCCCAACTCCTACGAGCAGTACTTC
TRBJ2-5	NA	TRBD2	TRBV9	CASSLGGSGGREETQYF	TGTGCCAGCAGCCTCGGGGGAAGCGGGGGGAGAGAAGAGACCCAGTACTTC
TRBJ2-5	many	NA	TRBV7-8	CASSLVASQETQYF	TGTGCCAGCAGCTTAGTGGCCAGCCAAGAGACCCAGTACTTC
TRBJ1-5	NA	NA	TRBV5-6	CASSPQWQLIKPQHF	TGTGCCAGCAGCCCTCAGTGGCAACTTATCAAGCCCCAGCATTTT
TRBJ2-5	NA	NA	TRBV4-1	CASSQIWGETQYF	TGCGCCAGCAGCCAAATCTGGGGGGAGACCCAGTACTTC